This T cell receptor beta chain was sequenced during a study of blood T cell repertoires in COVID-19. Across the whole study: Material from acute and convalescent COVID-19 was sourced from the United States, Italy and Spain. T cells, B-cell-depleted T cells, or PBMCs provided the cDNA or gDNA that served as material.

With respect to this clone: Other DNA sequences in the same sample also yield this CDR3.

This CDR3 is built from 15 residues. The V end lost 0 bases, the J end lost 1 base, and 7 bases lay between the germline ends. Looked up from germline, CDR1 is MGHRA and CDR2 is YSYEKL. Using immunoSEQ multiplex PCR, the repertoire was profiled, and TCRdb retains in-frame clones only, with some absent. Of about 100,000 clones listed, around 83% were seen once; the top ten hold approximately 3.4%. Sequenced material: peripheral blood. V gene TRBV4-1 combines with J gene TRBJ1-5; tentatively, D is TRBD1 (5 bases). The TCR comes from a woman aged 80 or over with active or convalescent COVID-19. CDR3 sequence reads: CASSQDQGSNQPQHF. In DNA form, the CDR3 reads TGCGCCAGCAGCCAAGATCAGGGAAGCAATCAGCCCCAGCATTTT.